The clone carrying this T cell receptor beta chain was found a few times. What it recognizes is unknown. A multiplex PCR was run with 60 Vbeta primers and 13 Jbeta primers. Measured with immunoSEQ multiplex PCR; TCRdb has only the in-frame clones, and not every one. The sample has about 210,000 clones; about 80% are singletons. The sample originates from a study of cytomegalovirus exposure and HLA in healthy donors. Study-level results: Later analysis associated a missense DCLRE1C variant with TCR beta V- and J-gene trimming.

The CDR3 extends over 14 amino acids. Trimming left V 1 base short and J 5 bases short, with 12 bases between. The germline gives CDR1 SGHNT, CDR2 YYREEE (reference sequence). This TCR was recovered from a woman aged 45 to 65 in good health and CMV-seropositive. V gene TRBV5-4 combines with J gene TRBJ1-1; D might be TRBD1 (6 bases). The sequencing sample was made of PBMCs. The CDR3 sequence is CASSLTTQGTEAFF. The CDR3 region has the DNA TGTGCCAGCAGCTTGACTACCCAGGGGACTGAAGCTTTCTTT.